The entry below describes one TCR beta chain. The data were obtained in a study of control samples from healthy donors and cancer patients. Germline V gives CDR1 SGHDT, CDR2 YYEEEE. This CDR3 contains 15 residues. Trimming took off 0 bases at V and 2 bases at J, with 6 bases between the two ends. The repertoire was sequenced with immunoSEQ multiplex PCR; TCRdb's copy has only in-frame clones and lacks some. The sample contains some 100,000 clones, roughly nine tenths of which appear only once. This chain joins TRBV5-6 and TRBJ2-6, with D unresolved. The clonotype comes from a human donor in good health. The donor label of this sample is uncertain. The material sequenced was blood. CDR3 amino acids: CASSLAGPGANVLTF. CDR3 sequence (DNA): TGTGCCAGCAGCTTGGCAGGACCTGGGGCCAACGTCCTGACTTTC.